This T cell receptor (beta chain) was obtained from a study of T cell changes during pregnancy in multiple sclerosis. Concerning this clone: Relative to the germline gene, one junction end is altered; a read error may explain this.

Clones were sequenced by immunoSEQ multiplex PCR, and TCRdb holds only the in-frame ones, with some missing. There are tens of thousands of clones in the sample; 85% to 95% occur only once, and approximately 8.3% lies in the top ten. The CDR3 has 15 amino acids. Looked up from germline, CDR1 is PRHDT and CDR2 is FYEKMQ (reference sequence). This chain connects TRBV13 to TRBJ2-3; D perhaps matches TRBD2 (7 bases). This receptor was identified in a female donor with multiple sclerosis, enrolled in a pregnancy study. The source material was CD8+ T cells from peripheral blood mononuclear cells, sampled in the third trimester of pregnancy. DNA for the CDR3: TGTGCCAGCAGCGTAGGGACACGCGGGGGAGATACGCAGTATTTT. This codes for CASSVGTRGGDTQYF. Based on the CDR3 plus reference TRBV13 and TRBJ2-3, the full variable domain is AAGVIQSPRHLIKEKRETATLKCYPIPRHDTVYWYQQGPGQDPQFLISFYEKMQSDKGSIPDRFSAQQFSDYHSELNMSSLELGDSALYFCASSVGTRGGDTQYFGPGTRLTVL.